This entry is about one TCR beta chain. Its target is unknown. The sample originates from a study of T cell responses to AZD1222 COVID-19 vaccine. The repertoire was sequenced with immunoSEQ multiplex PCR; TCRdb's copy has only in-frame clones and lacks some. The sample includes 150,000 to 200,000 clones, approximately 89% of them seen just once. The CDR3 is 13 amino acids. The V segment lost 10 bases and the J segment 4 bases; nucleotides outside the gene matches: 6. Germline V lookup: CDR1 MDHEN, CDR2 SYDVKM. Study outcomes and limitations: Clonal diversity may have been underestimated in mostly white British donors.

The specimen was peripheral blood, collected 28 days after the second AZD1222 dose. The gene calls are TRBV28 and TRBJ2-5; 10 bases line up with TRBD1. The source is an adult who received the AZD1222 COVID-19 vaccine. The CDR3 loop reads CATRTGGVETQYF. The CDR3 DNA reads TGTGCCACCAGGACAGGGGGGGTAGAGACCCAGTACTTC.